This T cell receptor (beta chain) is from a study of T cells in Graves' hyperthyroidism and ophthalmopathy. Turning to the study itself: At the time of initial diagnosis and before any treatment, peripheral blood was collected. Study findings and constraints: A median roughly 6.6 months before onset, the model predicted ophthalmopathy.

The length of the CDR3 is 16 residues. CDR1 and CDR2 from the germline V gene are MDHEN and SYDVKM. Trimming took 4 bases from V and 1 from J, leaving 11 bases between them. RNA transcripts served as the template for amplifying TCR beta CDR3 regions. Carried out on the TCR CDR3, a first-round RT-PCR used the HTBI primer set. Via MiXCR, TCRdb re-called the multiplex PCR reads, giving one row per CDR3 protein. In the table there are approximately 400,000 distinct CDR3 sequences, 15% to 18% of which are singletons. Concerning this clonotype itself: Antigen specificity is unknown.

Those with hyperthyroidism were 18 to 65 years old, newly diagnosed, and ill for under 2 months. Fresh 10 ml peripheral blood yielded PBMCs. The sample consisted of blood. The chain carries TRBV28 and TRBJ2-6; D is uncertain. The sequence came from a woman aged 18-29 years with Graves' hyperthyroidism. The CDR3 DNA reads as TGTGCCAGCAGTTCTTTGGGGTTATCTGGGGCCAACGTCCTGACTTTC. Translation: CASSSLGLSGANVLTF.